These T cell receptor beta chains were read from a single sample in a study of shared clonotypes between healthy human individuals. The protocol was immunoSEQ multiplex PCR, while the TCRdb copy is restricted to in-frame clones and leaves out a portion. The data contain a few million clones, 85% to 95% of them singletons. Material for sequencing was naive CD4+ T cells from PBMCs. The receptor set was obtained from a man younger than 30 in good health. Some clones in this sample may be carry-over from other donors' samples. Each CDR3 is given with its conserved first and last residue.

J gene: TRBJ2-5; V gene: TRBV30; CDR3 protein: CAWNRASAGETQYF
J gene: TRBJ2-3; V gene: TRBV2; CDR3 protein: CASRGQSYTDTQYF
J gene: TRBJ2-1; V gene: TRBV5-1; CDR3 protein: CASSRLASYNEQFF
J gene: TRBJ2-3; V gene: TRBV5-1; CDR3 protein: CASSLLGPSTDTQYF
J gene: TRBJ2-7; V gene: TRBV25-1; CDR3 protein: CASSGDTDEQYF
J gene: TRBJ2-1; V gene: TRBV7-3; CDR3 protein: CASSLRATSSYNEQFF
J gene: TRBJ1-3; V gene: TRBV13; CDR3 protein: CASSLRGLRFGNTIYF
J gene: TRBJ1-5; V gene: TRBV28; CDR3 protein: CASRIFTRGSNQPQHF
J gene: TRBJ2-2; V gene: TRBV28; CDR3 protein: CASSFSSGRIGELFF
J gene: TRBJ1-2; V gene: TRBV15; CDR3 protein: CATSSGQKYGYTF
J gene: TRBJ2-1; V gene: TRBV7-8; CDR3 protein: CASSPRTSRSSYNEQFF
J gene: TRBJ2-1; V gene: TRBV19; CDR3 protein: CASSPRGVFNEQFF
J gene: TRBJ2-1; V gene: TRBV5-6; CDR3 protein: CASSLMGGSYNEQFF
J gene: TRBJ2-7; V gene: TRBV4-2; CDR3 protein: CASSQDASGHSYEQYF
J gene: TRBJ2-5; V gene: TRBV21-1; CDR3 protein: CASSPLTGLSDPLSLFLQETQYF
J gene: TRBJ2-1; V gene: TRBV10-3; CDR3 protein: CAINDGGIRAYNEQFF
J gene: TRBJ2-7; V gene: TRBV2; CDR3 protein: CASRRTVLAYEQYF
J gene: TRBJ1-1; V gene: TRBV28; CDR3 protein: CASSLSGADTEAFF
J gene: TRBJ1-5; V gene: TRBV19; CDR3 protein: CASSIYHRGLQPQHF
J gene: TRBJ2-7; V gene: TRBV5-5; CDR3 protein: CASSLGYRTGDYEQYF
J gene: TRBJ2-1; V gene: TRBV19; CDR3 protein: CASSTIAGGYHNEQFF
J gene: TRBJ2-3; V gene: TRBV25-1; CDR3 protein: CASSPPFASTGTDTQYF
J gene: TRBJ1-2; V gene: TRBV18; CDR3 protein: CASSPPGGVIGQLNYGYTF
J gene: TRBJ1-2; V gene: TRBV21-1; CDR3 protein: CASSALDHYGYTF
J gene: TRBJ2-7; V gene: TRBV7-2; CDR3 protein: CASSPRRTGGSYEQYF